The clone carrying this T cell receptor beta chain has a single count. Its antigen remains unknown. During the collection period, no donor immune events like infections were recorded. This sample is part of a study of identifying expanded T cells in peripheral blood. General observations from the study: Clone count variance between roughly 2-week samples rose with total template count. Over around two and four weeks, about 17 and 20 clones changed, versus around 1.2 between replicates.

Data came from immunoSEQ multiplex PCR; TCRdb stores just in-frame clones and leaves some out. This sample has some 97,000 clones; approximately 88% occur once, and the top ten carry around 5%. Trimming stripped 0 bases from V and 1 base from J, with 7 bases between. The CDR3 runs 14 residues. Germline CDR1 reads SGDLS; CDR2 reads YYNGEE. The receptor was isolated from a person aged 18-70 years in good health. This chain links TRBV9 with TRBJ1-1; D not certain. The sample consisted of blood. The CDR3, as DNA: TGTGCCAGCAGCGTAGGACACTCGAACACTGAAGCTTTCTTT. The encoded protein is CASSVGHSNTEAFF.